Listed below are T cell receptor beta chains from one sample, sequenced in a study of OX40 agonist ivuxolimab in advanced cancers. Produced via immunoSEQ multiplex PCR; TCRdb's table is partial and in-frame only. The data show tens of thousands of clones, around four fifths seen once. This sample comprised CD4+ or CD8+ T cells sorted from blood, obtained in a trial of the OX40 agonist ivuxolimab. The source is an adult with an advanced solid tumor such as melanoma, head and neck, liver or kidney cancer. Both conserved end residues are part of each CDR3. D genes are given only for firm matches. Rows may omit the clone size; those that give it use once, few, many or a size class.

cdr3_length clone_size d_call j_call v_call cdr3_aa cdr3_nt
16 . . TRBJ1-6 TRBV7-2 CASSTQGGRQNSPLHF TGTGCCAGCAGCACCCAGGGCGGGAGGCAGAATTCACCCCTCCACTTT
13 . . TRBJ1-2 TRBV18 CASSLGGAKGYTF TGTGCCAGCTCACTGGGCGGGGCGAAGGGCTACACCTTC
17 . . TRBJ2-7 TRBV28 CASSFRGTYASSYEQYF TGTGCCAGCAGTTTTAGGGGAACTTACGCCAGCTCCTACGAGCAGTACTTC
15 . . TRBJ1-1 TRBV11-3 CASSPSPGGGTEAFF TGTGCCAGCAGCCCTTCACCTGGGGGAGGGACTGAAGCTTTCTTT
13 . . TRBJ2-7 TRBV11-3 CASSFGVSYEQYF TGTGCCAGCAGCTTTGGCGTTTCCTACGAGCAGTACTTC
13 once TRBD1 TRBJ1-4 TRBV30 CAWKGTGGPILFF TGTGCCTGGAAAGGGACAGGGGGTCCCATTCTGTTTTTT
15 . . TRBJ2-3 TRBV9 CASSLSGTAVNTQYF TGTGCCAGCAGCCTTTCCGGGACCGCCGTGAATACGCAGTATTTT
12 . . TRBJ2-5 TRBV18 CASSLNQETQYF TGTGCCAGCTCACTCAACCAAGAGACCCAGTACTTC
14 . . TRBJ1-3 TRBV7-2 CASSLGSTGNTIYF TGTGCCAGCAGCTTAGGCAGTACTGGAAACACCATATATTTT
18 . TRBD1 TRBJ1-3 TRBV5-4 CASSSWAPGGTSGNTIYF TGTGCCAGCAGCTCCTGGGCCCCAGGGGGGACCTCTGGAAACACCATATATTTT
12 . . TRBJ1-2 TRBV28 CASSLPTDGYTF TGTGCCAGCAGTTTGCCGACGGATGGCTACACCTTC
15 . . TRBJ1-5 TRBV19 CASSIGKRENQPQHF TGTGCCAGTAGTATTGGGAAGAGGGAGAATCAGCCCCAGCATTTT
15 . . TRBJ2-2 TRBV18 CASSPPVQNTGELFF TGTGCCAGCTCACCACCGGTACAGAACACCGGGGAGCTGTTTTTT
14 . . TRBJ2-4 TRBV7-8 CASSLSLKRNIQYF TGTGCCAGCAGCTTATCCCTAAAGAGAAACATTCAGTACTTC
11 once . TRBJ2-7 TRBV11-2 CASSSGYEQYF TGTGCCAGCAGCTCGGGGTACGAGCAGTACTTC
17 . . TRBJ2-5 TRBV27 CASMARAPSFRQETQYF TGTGCCAGCATGGCCCGAGCCCCTAGCTTTCGGCAAGAGACCCAGTACTTC
16 once . TRBJ1-5 TRBV19 CASRLNEGRSNQPQHF TGTGCCAGTAGACTTAACGAGGGACGTAGCAATCAGCCCCAGCATTTT
13 . . TRBJ2-2 TRBV30 CAWRGSVPGELFF TGTGCCTGGAGAGGTAGCGTTCCCGGGGAGCTGTTTTTT
12 . . TRBJ1-4 TRBV30 CAWSVLDEKLFF TGTGCCTGGAGTGTACTAGATGAAAAACTGTTTTTT
16 . TRBD2 TRBJ2-7 TRBV18 CASSSKKREVSYEQYF TGTGCCAGCTCCTCAAAAAAGCGGGAGGTATCCTACGAGCAGTACTTC
14 few . TRBJ1-1 TRBV9 CASSVVVAGPEAFF TGTGCCAGCAGCGTAGTAGTAGCGGGCCCTGAAGCTTTCTTT
16 . TRBD2 TRBJ2-5 TRBV11-3 CASSYGLAGVLETQYF TGTGCCAGCAGCTACGGACTAGCGGGAGTGTTAGAGACCCAGTACTTC
13 . . TRBJ2-7 TRBV6-5 CASSGPFTYEQYF TGTGCCAGCAGTGGACCTTTCACCTACGAGCAGTACTTC
14 . . TRBJ2-3 TRBV5-1 CASSQGGGTDTQYF TGCGCCAGCAGCCAGGGTGGGGGCACAGATACGCAGTATTTT
13 . TRBD2 TRBJ2-1 TRBV7-6 CASSLGLAGGQFF TGTGCCAGCAGCCTTGGACTAGCGGGAGGACAGTTCTTC
16 . . TRBJ1-2 TRBV25-1 CASSESGIKERYGYTF TGTGCCAGCAGTGAATCAGGTATTAAGGAGCGCTATGGCTACACCTTC
16 . . TRBJ2-5 TRBV19 CASSIPSWRGQETQYF TGTGCCAGTAGTATACCCTCCTGGCGGGGACAAGAGACCCAGTACTTC
15 . . TRBJ2-5 TRBV5-4 CASSPMTNPQETQYF TGTGCCAGCAGCCCGATGACTAACCCCCAAGAGACCCAGTACTTC
13 . TRBD1 TRBJ2-5 TRBV11-3 CASTGTEVWTQYF TGTGCCAGCACGGGGACAGAGGTTTGGACCCAGTACTTC
12 . . TRBJ2-7 TRBV11-2 CASSPTNYEQYF TGTGCCAGCAGCCCGACCAACTACGAGCAGTACTTC
13 . . TRBJ1-1 TRBV5-6 CASSVLSHTEAFF TGTGCCAGCAGCGTACTCAGCCACACTGAAGCTTTCTTT
14 . . TRBJ2-7 TRBV7-6 CASSSGPGGYEQYF TGTGCCAGCAGCTCTGGACCTGGGGGCTACGAGCAGTACTTC
14 . . TRBJ2-7 TRBV11-3 CASSSGTQAYEQYF TGTGCCAGCAGTTCCGGGACTCAAGCCTACGAGCAGTACTTC
13 . . TRBJ1-5 TRBV28 CASSLRVHQPQHF TGTGCCAGCAGTTTGCGGGTCCATCAGCCCCAGCATTTT
15 . . TRBJ2-5 TRBV11-2 CASSLAVVGAETQYF TGTGCCAGCAGCTTAGCAGTCGTTGGAGCAGAGACCCAGTACTTC
15 once TRBD2 TRBJ2-3 TRBV7-3 CASSLDGRLTDTQYF TGTGCCAGCAGCTTAGACGGGAGGCTCACAGATACGCAGTATTTT
18 . . TRBJ2-7 TRBV5-6 CASSLYGTKVGSSYEQYF TGTGCCAGCAGCTTATACGGGACAAAGGTAGGGAGCTCCTACGAGCAGTACTTC
12 . . TRBJ1-1 TRBV5-1 CASSWGGPEAFF TGCGCCAGCAGCTGGGGGGGCCCTGAAGCTTTCTTT
13 . . TRBJ2-3 TRBV9 CASSVTQTDTQYF TGTGCCAGCAGCGTCACTCAAACAGATACGCAGTATTTT
16 few . TRBJ1-4 TRBV18 CASSPSAGQLYEKLFF TGTGCCAGCTCACCATCGGCAGGGCAACTCTATGAAAAACTGTTTTTT
11 . . TRBJ2-7 TRBV6-5 CASSYLDEQYF TGTGCCAGCAGTTATCTGGACGAGCAGTACTTC
13 few . TRBJ2-5 TRBV7-2 CASSMGRQETQYF TGTGCCAGCAGCATGGGACGACAAGAGACCCAGTACTTC
16 . TRBD1 TRBJ2-3 TRBV28 CASSLAGTGFTDTQYF TGTGCCAGCAGCCTTGCCGGGACAGGGTTCACAGATACGCAGTATTTT
16 . . TRBJ2-3 TRBV14 CASSQEAVPSTDTQYF TGTGCCAGCAGCCAAGAAGCGGTTCCAAGCACAGATACGCAGTATTTT
14 . TRBD2 TRBJ2-7 TRBV5-6 CASSAAGVDYEQYF TGTGCCAGCAGCGCCGCGGGGGTGGACTACGAGCAGTACTTC
15 . . TRBJ2-3 TRBV4-2 CASSQAGSSTDTQYF TGTGCCAGCAGCCAAGCGGGGTCTAGCACAGATACGCAGTATTTT
13 . . TRBJ1-6 TRBV7-8 CASRGQGGSPLHF TGTGCCAGCAGGGGCCAGGGTGGTTCACCCCTCCACTTT
13 once . TRBJ2-7 TRBV28 CASSLRGVYEQYF TGTGCCAGCAGTTTGCGGGGCGTCTACGAGCAGTACTTC
14 few . TRBJ2-1 TRBV7-8 CASSLARTNNEQFF TGTGCCAGCAGCTTAGCTCGAACCAACAATGAGCAGTTCTTC
13 once . TRBJ2-2 TRBV28 CASGVTYTGELFF TGTGCCAGTGGGGTCACTTACACCGGGGAGCTGTTTTTT
14 . TRBD2 TRBJ2-1 TRBV6-5 CASSPSGSLYEQFF TGTGCCAGCAGCCCTAGCGGGAGCCTCTATGAGCAGTTCTTC
13 . . TRBJ1-2 TRBV6-6 CASSGQNNYGYTF TGTGCCAGTTCGGGACAAAATAACTATGGCTACACCTTC
13 . . TRBJ1-2 TRBV7-9 CASSSTGPYGYTF TGTGCCAGCAGCTCAACAGGGCCCTATGGCTACACCTTC
16 . TRBD2 TRBJ2-7 TRBV27 CASRRPGLADSYEQYF TGTGCCAGCAGACGGCCAGGACTAGCGGACTCCTACGAGCAGTACTTC
14 . TRBD2 TRBJ2-1 TRBV6-5 CASSTGLAGGGFFF TGTGCCAGCAGTACAGGACTAGCGGGAGGCGGGTTCTTCTTC